These T cell receptor beta chains were read from a single sample in a study of beta chain features in type 1 diabetes. TCRdb keeps only in-frame clones here, not all; method: immunoSEQ multiplex PCR. The sample lists about 250,000 clones, roughly 15% occurring once. The sample was naive CD4+ T cells from blood. These receptors were taken from a middle-aged woman in good health. The CDR3 runs from the conserved cysteine through the conserved F or W. The D gene is left open where the match is weak. Some rows have no size entry. The others give once, few or many, or a class for an expanded clone.

clone_size: few; j_call: TRBJ1-1; d_call: .; v_call: TRBV7-9; cdr3_aa: CASSPPGYTEAFF; cdr3_nt: TGTGCCAGCAGCCCCCCCGGGTACACTGAAGCTTTCTTT
clone_size: few; j_call: TRBJ2-5; d_call: .; v_call: TRBV21-1; cdr3_aa: CASSRGQGEIGTQYF; cdr3_nt: TGTGCCAGCAGCCGCGGACAGGGGGAAATCGGGACCCAGTACTTC
clone_size: .; j_call: TRBJ2-2; d_call: TRBD1; v_call: TRBV5-1; cdr3_aa: CASSFFNDRATGELFF; cdr3_nt: TGCGCCAGCAGCTTCTTCAATGACAGGGCCACCGGGGAGCTGTTTTTT
clone_size: few; j_call: TRBJ2-3; d_call: TRBD2; v_call: TRBV18; cdr3_aa: CASSPLGTSGGTDTQYF; cdr3_nt: TGTGCCAGCTCACCACTTGGGACTAGCGGGGGCACAGATACGCAGTATTTT
clone_size: few; j_call: TRBJ1-1; d_call: .; v_call: TRBV29-1; cdr3_aa: CSVVSGFIENTEAFF; cdr3_nt: TGCAGCGTTGTCAGCGGATTTATTGAGAACACTGAAGCTTTCTTT
clone_size: .; j_call: TRBJ2-6; d_call: .; v_call: TRBV4-2; cdr3_aa: CASSQEGQSSGANVLTF; cdr3_nt: TGTGCCAGCAGCCAAGAGGGACAAAGCTCTGGGGCCAACGTCCTGACTTTC
clone_size: few; j_call: TRBJ1-1; d_call: TRBD1; v_call: TRBV5-1; cdr3_aa: CASSSLQGVGTEAFF; cdr3_nt: TGCGCCAGCAGCTCTTTACAGGGGGTAGGGACTGAAGCTTTCTTT
clone_size: few; j_call: TRBJ1-6; d_call: .; v_call: TRBV18; cdr3_aa: CASSPPNIARGDSPLHF; cdr3_nt: TGTGCCAGCTCACCTCCTAACATCGCCCGAGGAGATTCACCCCTCCACTTT
clone_size: few; j_call: TRBJ2-3; d_call: .; v_call: TRBV2; cdr3_aa: CASTPGDTQYF; cdr3_nt: TGTGCCAGCACGCCGGGAGATACGCAGTATTTT
clone_size: few; j_call: TRBJ2-7; d_call: .; v_call: TRBV20-1; cdr3_aa: CSGLGGYEQYF; cdr3_nt: TGCAGTGGACTCGGGGGATACGAGCAGTACTTC
clone_size: .; j_call: TRBJ2-7; d_call: TRBD1; v_call: TRBV18; cdr3_aa: CASSPPPSRTGDYEQYF; cdr3_nt: TGTGCCAGCTCACCACCACCTAGCAGGACAGGGGATTACGAGCAGTACTTC
clone_size: .; j_call: TRBJ1-1; d_call: TRBD1; v_call: TRBV9; cdr3_aa: CASSVGQATGAFF; cdr3_nt: TGTGCCAGCTCTGTCGGACAGGCGACGGGGGCTTTCTTT
clone_size: few; j_call: TRBJ2-6; d_call: .; v_call: TRBV27; cdr3_aa: CASSLMARSSGANVLTF; cdr3_nt: TGTGCCAGCAGTTTAATGGCCAGGTCCTCTGGGGCCAACGTCCTGACTTTC
clone_size: few; j_call: TRBJ1-4; d_call: .; v_call: TRBV6-5; cdr3_aa: CASSYSRSREKLFF; cdr3_nt: TGTGCCAGCAGTTACTCTCGTTCTCGTGAAAAACTGTTTTTT
clone_size: few; j_call: TRBJ1-1; d_call: .; v_call: TRBV10-1; cdr3_aa: CASSESGRGEAFF; cdr3_nt: TGCGCCAGCAGTGAGTCGGGCAGGGGTGAAGCTTTCTTT
clone_size: .; j_call: TRBJ2-7; d_call: TRBD1; v_call: TRBV29-1; cdr3_aa: CSVQGGQGARTFYEQYF; cdr3_nt: TGCAGCGTTCAGGGGGGACAGGGGGCGCGGACCTTCTACGAGCAGTACTTC
clone_size: few; j_call: TRBJ1-1; d_call: .; v_call: TRBV5-4; cdr3_aa: CASSLDPLLRAFF; cdr3_nt: TGTGCCAGCAGCTTGGACCCGCTCCTACGAGCTTTCTTT
clone_size: few; j_call: TRBJ1-2; d_call: TRBD1; v_call: TRBV29-1; cdr3_aa: CSVGGQANYGYTF; cdr3_nt: TGCAGCGTGGGAGGACAGGCCAACTATGGCTACACCTTC
clone_size: few; j_call: TRBJ1-5; d_call: TRBD1; v_call: TRBV2; cdr3_aa: CASAQGESNQPQHF; cdr3_nt: TGTGCCAGTGCCCAGGGGGAAAGCAATCAGCCCCAGCATTTT